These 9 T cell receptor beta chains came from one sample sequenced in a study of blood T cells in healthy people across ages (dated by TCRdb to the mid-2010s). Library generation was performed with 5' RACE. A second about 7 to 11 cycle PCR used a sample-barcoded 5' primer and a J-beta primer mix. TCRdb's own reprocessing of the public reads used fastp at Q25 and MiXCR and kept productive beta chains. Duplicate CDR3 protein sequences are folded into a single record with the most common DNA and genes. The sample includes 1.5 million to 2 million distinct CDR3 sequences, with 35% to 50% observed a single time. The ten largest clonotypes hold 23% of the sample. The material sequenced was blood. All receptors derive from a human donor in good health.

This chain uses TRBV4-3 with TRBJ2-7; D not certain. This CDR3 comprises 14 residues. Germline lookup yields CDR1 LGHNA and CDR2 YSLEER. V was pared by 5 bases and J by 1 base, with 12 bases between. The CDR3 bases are TGCGCCAGCAGCAAATACGACGGGTCCTACGAGCAGTACTTC. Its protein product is CASSKYDGSYEQYF.

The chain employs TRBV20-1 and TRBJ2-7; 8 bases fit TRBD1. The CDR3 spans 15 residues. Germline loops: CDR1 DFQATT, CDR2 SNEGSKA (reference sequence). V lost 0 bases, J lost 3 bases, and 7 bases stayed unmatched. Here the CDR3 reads CSARDPQGAGYEQYF. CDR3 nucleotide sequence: TGCAGTGCTAGAGATCCCCAGGGGGCAGGCTACGAGCAGTACTTC.

This CDR3 is CASSLELRTSGGEQYF. The CDR3 bases are TGCGCCAGCAGCTTGGAGTTACGAACGTCGGGTGGCGAGCAGTACTTC. The chain has TRBV5-1 and TRBJ2-5; D gene ambiguous. The J call may be faulty, since TRBJ2-7 better matches the DNA end. The CDR3 totals 16 residues. The germline CDR1 and CDR2 sequences are SGHRS and YFSETQ.

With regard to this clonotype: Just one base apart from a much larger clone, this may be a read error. CDR3: CASSPPGSGQYF. The DNA for the CDR3 is TGTGCCAGCAGTCCGCCAGGGTCTGGGCAGTACTTC. The chain uses TRBV6-2 or TRBV6-3 and TRBJ2-4; maybe TRBD1 (5 bases). CDR1 MNHEY and CDR2 SVGEGT come from the germline V gene. The length of the CDR3 is 12 residues. V was pared by 5 bases and J by 13 bases, with 15 bases between.

CDR3 sequence reads: CAWSLGIGYEQYF. The CDR3 DNA follows: TGTGCCTGGAGTCTTGGGATCGGCTACGAGCAGTACTTC. The J gene is TRBJ2-7, the V gene TRBV30; no reliable D call. Trimming took off 2 bases at V and 3 bases at J, with 11 bases between the two ends. The CDR3 totals 13 residues. Germline lookup yields CDR1 GTSNPN and CDR2 SVGIG (reference sequence). The full variable domain, completed using reference TRBV30 and TRBJ2-7, is SQTIHQWPATLVQPVGSPLSLECTVEGTSNPNLYWYRQAAGRGLQLLFYSVGIGQISSEVPQNLSASRPQDRQFILSSKKLLLSDSGFYLCAWSLGIGYEQYFGPGTRLTVT.

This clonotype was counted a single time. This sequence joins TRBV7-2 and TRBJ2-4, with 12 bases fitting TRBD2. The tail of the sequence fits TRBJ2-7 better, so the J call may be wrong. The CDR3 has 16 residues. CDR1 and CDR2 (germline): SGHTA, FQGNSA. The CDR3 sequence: CASSSRTSGVGYEQYF. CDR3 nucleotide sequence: TGTGCCAGCAGCTCCCGGACTAGCGGGGTAGGGTACGAGCAGTACTTC.

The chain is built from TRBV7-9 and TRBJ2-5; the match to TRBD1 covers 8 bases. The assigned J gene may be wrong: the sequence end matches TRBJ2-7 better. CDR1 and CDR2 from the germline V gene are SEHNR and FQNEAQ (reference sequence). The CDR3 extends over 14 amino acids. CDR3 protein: CASSLQGALAEQYF. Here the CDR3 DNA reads TGTGCCAGCAGCCTCCAGGGGGCGCTGGCCGAGCAGTACTTC.

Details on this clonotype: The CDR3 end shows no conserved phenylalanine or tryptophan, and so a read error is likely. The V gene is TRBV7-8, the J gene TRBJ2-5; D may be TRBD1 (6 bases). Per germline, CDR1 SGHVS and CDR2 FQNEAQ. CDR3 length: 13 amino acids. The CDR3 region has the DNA TGTGCCAGCAGCTTAACAGGGCAAGAGGCCCAGTACTTA. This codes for CASSLTGQEAQYL.

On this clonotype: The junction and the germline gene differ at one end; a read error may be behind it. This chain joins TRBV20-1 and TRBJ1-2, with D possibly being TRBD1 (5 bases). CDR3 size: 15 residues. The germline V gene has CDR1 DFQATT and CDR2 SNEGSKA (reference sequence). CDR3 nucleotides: TGCAGTGCTAGAGATACGGCCTGGGGGTACTATGACTACACCTTC. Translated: CSARDTAWGYYDYTF.